This T cell receptor (beta chain) derives from a study of OX40 agonist ivuxolimab in advanced cancers. Trimming stripped 3 bases from V and 1 base from J, with 10 bases between. Germline CDR1 SGHAT, CDR2 FQNNGV. This CDR3 has 14 residues. The method was immunoSEQ multiplex PCR; TCRdb's version includes in-frame clones alone and lacks a portion of them. The profile shows approximately 13,000 clones, around 73% of them singletons. Sequencing was performed on CD4+ or CD8+ T cells sorted from blood, taken in a trial of the OX40 agonist ivuxolimab. The chain combines TRBV11-2 with TRBJ2-7, with unresolved D. The clonotype comes from an adult with an advanced solid tumor such as melanoma, head and neck, liver or kidney cancer. The CDR3 DNA reads TGTGCCAGCAGCTTCAGCTGGGGATCCTACGAGCAGTACTTC. Translating it yields CASSFSWGSYEQYF. The variable domain in full, completed from reference TRBV11-2 and TRBJ2-7, reads EAGVAQSPRYKIIEKRQSVAFWCNPISGHATLYWYQQILGQGPKLLIQFQNNGVVDDSQLPKDRFSAERLKGVDSTLKIQPAKLEDSAVYLCASSFSWGSYEQYFGPGTRLTVT.